This T cell receptor beta chain came from a study of somatic mutations in cytotoxic T cells in rheumatoid arthritis. Study observations and caveats: Rheumatoid arthritis patients and age-matched healthy controls showed no significant difference in CD8+ T-cell clonality. The largest CD8+ clone made up over 20% of CD8+ cells in about an eighth of the 65 patients.

CDR1 is GTSNPN, CDR2 SVGIG, per germline (reference sequence). The CDR3 contains 13 residues. The V end was cut by 5 bases, the J end by 2 bases, with 12 bases between. The protocol was immunoSEQ multiplex PCR, while the TCRdb copy is restricted to in-frame clones and leaves out a portion. Of 20,000 or so clones in the sample, under 85% were seen once. This clone came up once. The antigen remains unidentified. The origin of this receptor is a man aged 18 to 30 with rheumatoid arthritis. This rearrangement joins TRBV30 to TRBJ1-2; D unresolved. The sample taken for sequencing was CD8+ T cells sorted from blood. As DNA, the CDR3 is TGTGCCTGGGTCCCCTCCGGAAACTATGGCTACACCTTC. The encoded protein is CAWVPSGNYGYTF.